This record concerns one T cell receptor beta chain sequence. CDR3 length: 13 amino acids. Per germline, CDR1 MNHEY and CDR2 SVGAGI. V was pared by 2 bases and J by 1 base, with 5 bases between. The sample originates from a study of blood T cell repertoires in COVID-19. Study background: Samples representing acute and convalescent COVID-19 were sourced from the United States, Italy and Spain. T cells, B-cell-depleted T cells, or PBMCs supplied cDNA or gDNA.

Per the study methods: Amplification with reference gene primers provided the estimates of nucleated cell counts. This table comes from immunoSEQ multiplex PCR, and its TCRdb copy is limited to in-frame clones, with some not included. That table furnishes V, J and clone size, whereas the DNA furnished D and trimming. In the table there are roughly 80,000 clones, approximately 88% of which are singletons. The J gene is TRBJ1-1, the V gene TRBV6-5; no clear D. The sample was peripheral blood. This sequence originates from a man aged 50 to 60 with active COVID-19. The CDR3 DNA sequence: TGTGCCAGCAGTTACAACGGGAACACTGAAGCTTTCTTT. This gives the protein CASSYNGNTEAFF.